This section outlines one T cell receptor beta chain sequence together with its context. Its matching antigen is unknown. A much larger clonotype is one base distant, so this may be a read error. The sequenced patients had an expansion of CD8+CD57+ cells seen by flow cytometry. Patients were therapy-naive when their blood was sampled. Germline values: CDR1 SGHDN, CDR2 FVKESK. The CDR3 runs 15 residues. The source of the sample is a study of CD8+CD57+ T cells in acquired aplastic anemia. Study in general: Each DNA sample taken from sorted CD4+ and CD8+ cells came to around 3.4 ug on average.

Researchers used genomic DNA as the template to profile TCR beta VDJ and CDR3. TCRdb re-derived calls from the reads in MiXCR, one entry per CDR3 protein. The sample contains about 180,000 distinct CDR3 sequences, around 48% of which appear only once. Study results and caveats: It was found that about 31 CD8+ CDR3 sequences were shared between patients and controls. Statistical testing detected no significant gap in CD8+ Simpson's diversity between patients and controls.

The chain uses TRBV14 and TRBJ1-1; tentative D call: TRBD1 (5 bases). Sequenced material: sorted CD4+, CD8+, or CD8+CD57+ T cells (not recorded which) from PBMCs. The sequence was obtained from a human donor with aplastic anemia. As DNA, the CDR3 is TGTGCCAGCAGCCCCCGGCGAGGCAGGGATACTGAAGCTCTCTTT. It is translated as CASSPRRGRDTEALF.